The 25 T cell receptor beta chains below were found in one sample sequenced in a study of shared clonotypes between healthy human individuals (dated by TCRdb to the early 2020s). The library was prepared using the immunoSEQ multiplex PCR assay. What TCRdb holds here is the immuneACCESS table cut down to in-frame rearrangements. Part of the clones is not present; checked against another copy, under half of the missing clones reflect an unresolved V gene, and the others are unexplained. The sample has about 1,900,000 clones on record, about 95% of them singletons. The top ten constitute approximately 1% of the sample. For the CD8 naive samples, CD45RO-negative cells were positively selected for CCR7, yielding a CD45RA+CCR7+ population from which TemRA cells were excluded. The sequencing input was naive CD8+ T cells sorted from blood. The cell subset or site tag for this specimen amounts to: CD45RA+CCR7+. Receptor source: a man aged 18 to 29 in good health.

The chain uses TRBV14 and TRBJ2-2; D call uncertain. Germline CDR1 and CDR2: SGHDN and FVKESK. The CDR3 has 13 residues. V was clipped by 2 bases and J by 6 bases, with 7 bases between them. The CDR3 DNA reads TGTGCCAGCAGCCAAAGGATGGCCGGGGAGCTGTTTTTT. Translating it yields CASSQRMAGELFF. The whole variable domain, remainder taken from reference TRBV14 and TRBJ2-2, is EAGVTQFPSHSVIEKGQTVTLRCDPISGHDNLYWYRRVMGKEIKFLLHFVKESKQDESGMPNNRFLAERTGGTYSTLKVQPAELEDSGVYFCASSQRMAGELFFGEGSRLTVL.

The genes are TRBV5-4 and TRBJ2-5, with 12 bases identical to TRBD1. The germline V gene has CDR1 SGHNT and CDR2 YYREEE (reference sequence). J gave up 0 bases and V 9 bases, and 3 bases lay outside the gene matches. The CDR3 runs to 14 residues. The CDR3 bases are TGTGCCACCGGGGACAGGGGGCACCAAGAGACCCAGTACTTC. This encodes CATGDRGHQETQYF.

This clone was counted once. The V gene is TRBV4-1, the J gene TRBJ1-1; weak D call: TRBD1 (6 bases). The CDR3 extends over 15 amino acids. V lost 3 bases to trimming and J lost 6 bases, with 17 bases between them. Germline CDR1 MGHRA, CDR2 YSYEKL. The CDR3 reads CASSHSGTGKSEAFF. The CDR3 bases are TGCGCCAGCAGCCATTCTGGCACAGGGAAGTCTGAAGCTTTCTTT.

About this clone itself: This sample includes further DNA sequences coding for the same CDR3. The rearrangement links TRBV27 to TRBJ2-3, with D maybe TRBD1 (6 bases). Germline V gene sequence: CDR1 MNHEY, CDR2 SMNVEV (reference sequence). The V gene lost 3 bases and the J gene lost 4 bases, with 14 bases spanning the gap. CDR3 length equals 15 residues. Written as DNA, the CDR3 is TGTGCCAGCAGTTTCGGGACACGAGGCGCAGATACGCAGTATTTT. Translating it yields CASSFGTRGADTQYF.

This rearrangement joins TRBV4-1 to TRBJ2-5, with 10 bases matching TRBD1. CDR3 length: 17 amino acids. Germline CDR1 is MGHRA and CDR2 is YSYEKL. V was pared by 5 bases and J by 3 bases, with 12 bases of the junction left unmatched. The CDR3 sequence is CASSSSRGTGEEETQYF. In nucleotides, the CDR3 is TGCGCCAGCAGCTCCTCCCGAGGGACAGGGGAAGAAGAGACCCAGTACTTC.

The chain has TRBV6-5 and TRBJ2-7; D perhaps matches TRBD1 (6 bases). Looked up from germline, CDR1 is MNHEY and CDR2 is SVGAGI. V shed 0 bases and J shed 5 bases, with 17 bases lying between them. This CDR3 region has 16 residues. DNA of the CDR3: TGTGCCAGCAGTTACTCTATTGGACAGTTAGTCCACGAGCAGTACTTC. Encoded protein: CASSYSIGQLVHEQYF.

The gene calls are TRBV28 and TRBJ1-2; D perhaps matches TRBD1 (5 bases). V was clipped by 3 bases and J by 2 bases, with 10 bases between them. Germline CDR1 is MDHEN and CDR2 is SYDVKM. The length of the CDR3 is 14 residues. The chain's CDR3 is CASSFQGLNYGYTF. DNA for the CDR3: TGTGCCAGCAGTTTTCAGGGACTCAACTATGGCTACACCTTC.

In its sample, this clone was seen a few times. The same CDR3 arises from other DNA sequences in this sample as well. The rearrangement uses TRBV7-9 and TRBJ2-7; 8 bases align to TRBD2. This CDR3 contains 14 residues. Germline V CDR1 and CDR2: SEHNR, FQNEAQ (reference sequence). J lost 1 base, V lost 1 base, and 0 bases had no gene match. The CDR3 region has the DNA TGTGCCAGCAGCTTAGAGCGGGAGTCCTACGAGCAGTACTTC. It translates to CASSLERESYEQYF.

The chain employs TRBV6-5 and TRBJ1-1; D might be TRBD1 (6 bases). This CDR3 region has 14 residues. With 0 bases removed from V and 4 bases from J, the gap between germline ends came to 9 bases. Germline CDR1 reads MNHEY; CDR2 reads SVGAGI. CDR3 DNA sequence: TGTGCCAGCAGTTACTCGGGGGGCCTCACTGAAGCTTTCTTT. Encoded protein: CASSYSGGLTEAFF.

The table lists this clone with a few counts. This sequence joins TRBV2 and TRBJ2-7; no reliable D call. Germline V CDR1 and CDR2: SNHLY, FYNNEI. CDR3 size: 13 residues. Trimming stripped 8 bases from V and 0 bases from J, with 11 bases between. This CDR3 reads CASLAGPSYEQYF. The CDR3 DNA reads TGTGCCAGCCTGGCAGGACCCTCCTACGAGCAGTACTTC. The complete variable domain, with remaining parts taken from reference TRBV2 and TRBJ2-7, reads EPEVTQTPSHQVTQMGQEVILRCVPISNHLYFYWYRQILGQKVEFLVSFYNNEISEKSEIFDDQFSVERPDGSNFTLKIRSTKLEDSAMYFCASLAGPSYEQYFGPGTRLTVT.

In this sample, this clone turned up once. The CDR3 is CASSWGQGEDNEQFF. CDR3 in DNA: TGTGCCAGCAGCTGGGGACAGGGGGAAGATAATGAGCAGTTCTTC. This rearrangement joins TRBV7-9 to TRBJ2-1; 11 nucleotides agree with TRBD1. Unmatched junction bases numbered 6, after V lost 4 bases and J lost 7 bases. The germline V gene has CDR1 SEHNR and CDR2 FQNEAQ (reference sequence). The CDR3 length is 15 residues.

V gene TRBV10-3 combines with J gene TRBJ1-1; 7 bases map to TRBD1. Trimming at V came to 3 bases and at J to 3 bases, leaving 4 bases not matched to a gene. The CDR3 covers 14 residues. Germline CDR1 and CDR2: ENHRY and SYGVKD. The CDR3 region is CAISDVQGDTEAFF. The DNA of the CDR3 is TGTGCCATCAGTGACGTCCAGGGGGACACTGAAGCTTTCTTT.

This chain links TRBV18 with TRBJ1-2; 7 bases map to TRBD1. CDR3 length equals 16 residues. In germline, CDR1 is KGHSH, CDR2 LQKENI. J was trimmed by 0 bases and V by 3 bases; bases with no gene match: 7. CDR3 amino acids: CASSPYRDSSNYGYTF. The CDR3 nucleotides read TGTGCCAGCTCACCCTACCGGGACAGCTCTAACTATGGCTACACCTTC.

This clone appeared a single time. CDR3 DNA: TGTGCCAGCAGCTCTCGACAGGGCGTCATATATGAGCAGTTCTTC. It is translated as CASSSRQGVIYEQFF. This chain uses TRBV7-9 with TRBJ2-1; 7 positions match TRBD1. Unmatched junction bases numbered 11, after V lost 4 bases and J lost 8 bases. This CDR3 has 15 amino acids. Germline loops: CDR1 SEHNR, CDR2 FQNEAQ (reference sequence).

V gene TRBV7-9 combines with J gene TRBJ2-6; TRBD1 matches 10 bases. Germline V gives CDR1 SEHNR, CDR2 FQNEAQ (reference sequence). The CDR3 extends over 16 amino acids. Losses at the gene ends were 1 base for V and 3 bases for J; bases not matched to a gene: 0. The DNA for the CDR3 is TGTGCCAGCAGCTTAGGGGACAGGGGTGGGGCCAACGTCCTGACTTTC. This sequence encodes CASSLGDRGGANVLTF.

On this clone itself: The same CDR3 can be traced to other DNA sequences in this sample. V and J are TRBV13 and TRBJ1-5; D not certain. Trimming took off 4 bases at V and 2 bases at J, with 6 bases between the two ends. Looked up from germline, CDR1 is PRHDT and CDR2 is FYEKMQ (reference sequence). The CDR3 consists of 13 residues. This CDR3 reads CASSYGGNQPQHF. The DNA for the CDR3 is TGTGCCAGCAGCTATGGGGGCAATCAGCCCCAGCATTTT.

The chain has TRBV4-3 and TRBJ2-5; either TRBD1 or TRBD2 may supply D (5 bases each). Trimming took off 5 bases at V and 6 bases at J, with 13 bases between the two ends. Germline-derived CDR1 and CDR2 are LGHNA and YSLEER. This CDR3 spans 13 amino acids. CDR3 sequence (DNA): TGCGCCAGCAGCGACCGGGACGGAAAGACCCAGTACTTC. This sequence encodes CASSDRDGKTQYF.

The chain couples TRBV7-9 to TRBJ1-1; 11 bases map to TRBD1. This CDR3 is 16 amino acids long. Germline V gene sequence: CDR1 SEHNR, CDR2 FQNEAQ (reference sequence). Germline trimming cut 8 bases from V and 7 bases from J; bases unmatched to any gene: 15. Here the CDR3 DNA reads TGTGCCAGCCTCCAATTACCGGGACAGGGGGTGGATGAAGCTTTCTTT. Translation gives CASLQLPGQGVDEAFF.

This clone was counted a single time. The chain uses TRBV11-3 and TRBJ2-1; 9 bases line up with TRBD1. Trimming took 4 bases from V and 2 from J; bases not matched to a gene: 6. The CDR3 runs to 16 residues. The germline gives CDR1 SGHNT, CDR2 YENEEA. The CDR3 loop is CASSSTGQGPYNEQFF. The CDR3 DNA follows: TGTGCCAGCAGCTCTACGGGACAGGGACCCTACAATGAGCAGTTCTTC. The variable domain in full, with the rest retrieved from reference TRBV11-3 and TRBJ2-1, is EAGVVQSPRYKIIEKKQPVAFWCNPISGHNTLYWYLQNLGQGPELLIRYENEEAVDDSQLPKDRFSAERLKGVDSTLKIQPAELGDSAVYLCASSSTGQGPYNEQFFGPGTRLTVL.

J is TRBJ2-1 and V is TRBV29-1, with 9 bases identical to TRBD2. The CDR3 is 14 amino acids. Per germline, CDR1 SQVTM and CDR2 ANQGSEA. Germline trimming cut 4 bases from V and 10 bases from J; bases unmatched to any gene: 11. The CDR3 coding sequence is TGCAGCGTTGTCTATAGCGGGAGTTTAGGGGAGCAGTTCTTC. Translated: CSVVYSGSLGEQFF.

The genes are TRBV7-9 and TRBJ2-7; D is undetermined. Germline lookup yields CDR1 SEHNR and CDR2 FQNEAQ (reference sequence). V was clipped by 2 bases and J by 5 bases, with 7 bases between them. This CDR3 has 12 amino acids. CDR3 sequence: CASSLYSDEQYF. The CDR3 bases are TGTGCCAGCAGCTTATATTCAGACGAGCAGTACTTC. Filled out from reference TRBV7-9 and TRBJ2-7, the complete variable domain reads DTGVSQNPRHKITKRGQNVTFRCDPISEHNRLYWYRQTLGQGPEFLTYFQNEAQLEKSRLLSDRFSAERPKGSFSTLEIQRTEQGDSAMYLCASSLYSDEQYFGPGTRLTVT.

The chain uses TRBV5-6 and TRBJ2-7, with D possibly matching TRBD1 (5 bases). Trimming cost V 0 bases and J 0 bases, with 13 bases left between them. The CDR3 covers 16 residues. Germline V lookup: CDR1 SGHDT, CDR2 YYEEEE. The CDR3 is CASSLEGQTFSYEQYF. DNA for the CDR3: TGTGCCAGCAGCTTGGAGGGGCAGACATTCTCCTACGAGCAGTACTTC.

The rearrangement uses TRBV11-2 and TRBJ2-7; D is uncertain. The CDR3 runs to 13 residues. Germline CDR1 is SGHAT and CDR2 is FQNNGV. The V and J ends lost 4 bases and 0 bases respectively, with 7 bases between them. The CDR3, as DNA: TGTGCCAGCAGCTACCACAGCTCCTACGAGCAGTACTTC. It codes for CASSYHSSYEQYF. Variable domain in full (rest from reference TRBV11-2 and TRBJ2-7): EAGVAQSPRYKIIEKRQSVAFWCNPISGHATLYWYQQILGQGPKLLIQFQNNGVVDDSQLPKDRFSAERLKGVDSTLKIQPAKLEDSAVYLCASSYHSSYEQYFGPGTRLTVT.

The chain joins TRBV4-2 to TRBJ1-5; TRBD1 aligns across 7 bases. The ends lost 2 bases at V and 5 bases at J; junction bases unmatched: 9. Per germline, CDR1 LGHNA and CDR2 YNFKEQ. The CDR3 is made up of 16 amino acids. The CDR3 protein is CASSQQTGTDDQPQHF. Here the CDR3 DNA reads TGTGCCAGCAGCCAACAGACCGGGACAGACGATCAGCCCCAGCATTTT.

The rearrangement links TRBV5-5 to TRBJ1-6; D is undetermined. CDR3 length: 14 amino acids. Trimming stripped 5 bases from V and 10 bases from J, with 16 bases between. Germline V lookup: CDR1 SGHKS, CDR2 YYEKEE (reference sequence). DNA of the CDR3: TGTGCCAGCAGATATGAAATGGGAGGGTCACCCCTCCACTTT. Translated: CASRYEMGGSPLHF.